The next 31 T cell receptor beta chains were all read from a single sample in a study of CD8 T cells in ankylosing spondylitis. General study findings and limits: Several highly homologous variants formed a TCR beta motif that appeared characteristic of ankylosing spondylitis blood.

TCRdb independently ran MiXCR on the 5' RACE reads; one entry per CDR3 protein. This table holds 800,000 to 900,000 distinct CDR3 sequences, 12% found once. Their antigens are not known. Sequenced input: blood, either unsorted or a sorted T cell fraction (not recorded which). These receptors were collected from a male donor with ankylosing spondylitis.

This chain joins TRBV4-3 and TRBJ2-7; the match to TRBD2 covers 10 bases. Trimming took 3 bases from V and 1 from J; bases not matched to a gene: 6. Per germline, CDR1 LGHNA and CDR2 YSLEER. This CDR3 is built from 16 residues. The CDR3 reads CASSHERTSGSYEQYF. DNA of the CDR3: TGCGCCAGCAGCCACGAAAGGACTAGCGGTTCCTACGAGCAGTACTTC.

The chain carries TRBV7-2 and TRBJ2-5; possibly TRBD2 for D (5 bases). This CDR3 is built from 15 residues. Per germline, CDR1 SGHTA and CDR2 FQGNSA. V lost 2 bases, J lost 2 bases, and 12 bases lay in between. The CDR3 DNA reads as TGTGCCAGCAGCTTAAGTAGCGATACTCAAGAGACCCAGTACTTC. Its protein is CASSLSSDTQETQYF. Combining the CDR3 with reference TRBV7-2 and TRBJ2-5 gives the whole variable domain GAGVSQSPSNKVTEKGKDVELRCDPISGHTALYWYRQSLGQGLEFLIYFQGNSAPDKSGLPSDRFSAERTGGSVSTLTIQRTQQEDSAVYLCASSLSSDTQETQYFGPGTRLLVL.

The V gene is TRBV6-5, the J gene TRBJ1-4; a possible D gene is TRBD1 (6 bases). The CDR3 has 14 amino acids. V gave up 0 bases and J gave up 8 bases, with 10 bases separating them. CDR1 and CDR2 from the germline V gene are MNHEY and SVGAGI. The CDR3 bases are TGTGCCAGCAGTTACTCGTGGGGGGGCGAAAAACTGTTTTTT. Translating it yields CASSYSWGGEKLFF.

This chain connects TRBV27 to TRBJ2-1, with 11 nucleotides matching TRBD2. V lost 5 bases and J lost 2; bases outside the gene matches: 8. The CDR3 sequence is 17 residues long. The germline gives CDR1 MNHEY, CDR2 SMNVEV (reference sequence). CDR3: CASSTLAGGRTYNEQFF. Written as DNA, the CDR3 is TGTGCCAGCAGTACGCTAGCGGGAGGAAGGACCTACAATGAGCAGTTCTTC.

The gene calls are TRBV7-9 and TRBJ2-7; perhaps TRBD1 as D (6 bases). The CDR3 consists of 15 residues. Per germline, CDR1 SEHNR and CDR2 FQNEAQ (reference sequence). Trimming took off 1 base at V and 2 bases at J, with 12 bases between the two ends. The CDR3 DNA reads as TGTGCCAGCAGCTTAGTTCCCAGGGGAACCTACGAGCAGTACTTC. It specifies CASSLVPRGTYEQYF.

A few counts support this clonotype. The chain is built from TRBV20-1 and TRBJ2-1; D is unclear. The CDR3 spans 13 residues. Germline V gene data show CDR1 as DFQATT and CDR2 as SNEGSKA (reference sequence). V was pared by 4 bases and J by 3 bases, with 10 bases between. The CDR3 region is CSATSSLYNEQFF. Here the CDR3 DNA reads TGCAGTGCTACTTCCAGCCTCTACAATGAGCAGTTCTTC.

In DNA form, the CDR3 reads TGCGCCAGCACCCCGACAGGACATCCTAGCACAGATACGCAGTATTTT. Translated: CASTPTGHPSTDTQYF. The V call is TRBV10-1, the J call TRBJ2-3; D is perhaps TRBD1 (6 bases). Trimming pared 7 bases from V and 0 bases from J, leaving 17 bases between. The CDR3 is 16 residues long. Germline V gene data show CDR1 as WNHNN and CDR2 as SYGVQD (reference sequence).

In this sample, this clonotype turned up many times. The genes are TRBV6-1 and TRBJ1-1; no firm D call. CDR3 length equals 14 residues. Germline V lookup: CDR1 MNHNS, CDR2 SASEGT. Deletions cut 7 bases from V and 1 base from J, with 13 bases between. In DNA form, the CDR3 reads TGTGCCAGCACCAAAGCAGTGAAGAACACTGAAGCTTTCTTT. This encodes CASTKAVKNTEAFF.

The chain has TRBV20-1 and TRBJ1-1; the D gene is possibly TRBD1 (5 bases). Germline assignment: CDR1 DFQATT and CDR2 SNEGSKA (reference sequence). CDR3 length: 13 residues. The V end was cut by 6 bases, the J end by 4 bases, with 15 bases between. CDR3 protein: CSALAGSGTEAFF. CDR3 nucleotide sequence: TGCAGTGCCCTCGCAGGGAGCGGCACTGAAGCTTTCTTT.

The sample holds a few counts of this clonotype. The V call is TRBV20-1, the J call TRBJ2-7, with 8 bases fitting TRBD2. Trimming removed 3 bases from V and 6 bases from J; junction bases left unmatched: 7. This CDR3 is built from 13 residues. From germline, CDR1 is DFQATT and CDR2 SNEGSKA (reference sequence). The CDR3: CSASRGTRGEQYF. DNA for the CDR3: TGCAGTGCTAGCCGGGGGACTAGGGGCGAGCAGTACTTC.

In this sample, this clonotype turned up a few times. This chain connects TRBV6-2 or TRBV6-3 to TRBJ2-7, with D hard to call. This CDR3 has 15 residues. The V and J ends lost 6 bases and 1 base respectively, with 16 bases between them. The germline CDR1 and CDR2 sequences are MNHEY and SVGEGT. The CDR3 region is CASRETRRGSYEQYF. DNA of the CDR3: TGTGCCAGCAGAGAAACACGGAGAGGATCCTACGAGCAGTACTTC.

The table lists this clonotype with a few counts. CDR3 residues: CASSVGGGSTDTQYF. The CDR3 nucleotides are TGTGCCAGCAGCGTAGGGGGGGGAAGCACAGATACGCAGTATTTT. V usage is TRBV9 and J usage is TRBJ2-3; 7 positions match TRBD2. CDR3 length: 15 residues. In germline, CDR1 is SGDLS, CDR2 YYNGEE. V dropped 0 bases and J dropped 0; count of bases not matched to a gene: 1. Looking up the rest from reference TRBV9 and TRBJ2-3 gives the full variable domain: DSGVTQTPKHLITATGQRVTLRCSPRSGDLSVYWYQQSLDQGLQFLIQYYNGEERAKGNILERFSAQQFPDLHSELNLSSLELGDSALYFCASSVGGGSTDTQYFGPGTRLTVL.

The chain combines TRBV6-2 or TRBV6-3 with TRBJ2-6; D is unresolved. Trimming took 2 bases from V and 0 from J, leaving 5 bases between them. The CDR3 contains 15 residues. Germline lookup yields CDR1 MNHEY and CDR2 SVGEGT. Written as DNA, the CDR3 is TGTGCCAGCAGTTACGGTTACTCTGGGGCCAACGTCCTGACTTTC. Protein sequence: CASSYGYSGANVLTF.

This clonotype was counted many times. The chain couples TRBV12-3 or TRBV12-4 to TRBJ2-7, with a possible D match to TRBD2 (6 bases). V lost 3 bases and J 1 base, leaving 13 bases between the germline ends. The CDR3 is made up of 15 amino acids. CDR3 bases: TGTGCCAGCAGTTTTGACCGGGACTTTTCCTACGAGCAGTACTTC. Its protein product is CASSFDRDFSYEQYF.

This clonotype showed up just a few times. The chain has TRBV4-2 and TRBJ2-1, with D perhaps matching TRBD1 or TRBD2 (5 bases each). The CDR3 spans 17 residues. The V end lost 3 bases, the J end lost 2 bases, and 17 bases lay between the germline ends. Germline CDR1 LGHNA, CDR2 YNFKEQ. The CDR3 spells CASSHSTLRGTYNEQFF. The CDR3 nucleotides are TGTGCCAGCAGCCATTCAACCCTGAGGGGAACCTACAATGAGCAGTTCTTC.

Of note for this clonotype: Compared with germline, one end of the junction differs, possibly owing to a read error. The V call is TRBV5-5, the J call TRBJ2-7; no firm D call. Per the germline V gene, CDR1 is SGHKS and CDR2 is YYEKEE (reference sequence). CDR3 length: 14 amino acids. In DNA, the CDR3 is TGTGCCAGCAGCCCTGGGCTCATCAGCGAGGAGCAGCACTTC. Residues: CASSPGLISEEQHF.

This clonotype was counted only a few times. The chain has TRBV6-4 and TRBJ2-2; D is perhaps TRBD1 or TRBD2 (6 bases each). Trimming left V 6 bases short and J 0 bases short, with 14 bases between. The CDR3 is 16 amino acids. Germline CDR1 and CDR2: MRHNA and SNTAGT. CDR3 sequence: CASRPGGRPNTGELFF. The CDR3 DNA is TGTGCCAGCAGACCCGGGGGCAGGCCGAACACCGGGGAGCTGTTTTTT.

CDR3 nucleotides: TGTGCCAGCAGCTTAGATACGACAGGGTGGACTTCTAGCACAGATACGCAGTATTTT. Translation: CASSLDTTGWTSSTDTQYF. The J gene is TRBJ2-3, the V gene TRBV7-8, with 7 bases aligning to TRBD1. The ends lost 1 base at V and 0 bases at J; junction bases unmatched: 13. This CDR3 is built from 19 residues. Germline-derived CDR1 and CDR2 are SGHVS and FQNEAQ. Drawing the rest from reference TRBV7-8 and TRBJ2-3, the complete variable domain is GAGVSQSPRYKVAKRGQDVALRCDPISGHVSLFWYQQALGQGPEFLTYFQNEAQLDKSGLPSDRFFAERPEGSVSTLKIQRTQQEDSAVYLCASSLDTTGWTSSTDTQYFGPGTRLTVL.

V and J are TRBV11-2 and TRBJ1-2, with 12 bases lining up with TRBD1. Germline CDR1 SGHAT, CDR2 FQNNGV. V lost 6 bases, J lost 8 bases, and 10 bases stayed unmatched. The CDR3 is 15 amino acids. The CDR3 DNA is TGTGCCAGCAGAGCTCCGGGACAGGGGGCGAAAGGCTACACCTTC. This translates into CASRAPGQGAKGYTF.

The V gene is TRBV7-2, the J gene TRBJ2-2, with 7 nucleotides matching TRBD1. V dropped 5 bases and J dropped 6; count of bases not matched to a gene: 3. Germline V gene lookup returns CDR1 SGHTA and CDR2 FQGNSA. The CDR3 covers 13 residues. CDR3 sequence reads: CASSATGPGELFF. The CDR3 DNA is TGTGCCAGCAGCGCGACAGGGCCCGGGGAGCTGTTTTTT.

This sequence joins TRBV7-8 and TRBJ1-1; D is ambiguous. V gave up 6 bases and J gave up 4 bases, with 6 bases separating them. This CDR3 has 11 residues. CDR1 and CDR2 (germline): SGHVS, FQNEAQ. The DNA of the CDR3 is TGTGCCAGCAGAACCTTCACTGAAGCTTTCTTT. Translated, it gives CASRTFTEAFF.

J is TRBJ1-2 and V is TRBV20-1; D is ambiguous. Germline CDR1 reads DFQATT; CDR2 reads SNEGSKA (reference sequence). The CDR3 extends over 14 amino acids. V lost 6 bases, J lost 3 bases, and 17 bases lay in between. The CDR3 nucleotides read TGCAGTGCCGCCCGAGTGGCCTTGGACTATGGCTACACCTTC. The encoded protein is CSAARVALDYGYTF.

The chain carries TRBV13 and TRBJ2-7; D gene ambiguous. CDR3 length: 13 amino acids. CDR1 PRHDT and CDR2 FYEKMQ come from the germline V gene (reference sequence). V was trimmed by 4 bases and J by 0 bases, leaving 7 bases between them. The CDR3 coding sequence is TGTGCCAGCAGCTCCCTGTACTCCTACGAGCAGTACTTC. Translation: CASSSLYSYEQYF.

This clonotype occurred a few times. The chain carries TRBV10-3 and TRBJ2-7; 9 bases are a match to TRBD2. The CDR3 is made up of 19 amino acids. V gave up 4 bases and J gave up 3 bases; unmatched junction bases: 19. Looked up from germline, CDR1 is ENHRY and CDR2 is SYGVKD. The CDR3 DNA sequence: TGTGCCATCAGTGTTAGACATGGTTCAACTAGCGGGCTTCTCTACGAGCAGTACTTC. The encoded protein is CAISVRHGSTSGLLYEQYF.

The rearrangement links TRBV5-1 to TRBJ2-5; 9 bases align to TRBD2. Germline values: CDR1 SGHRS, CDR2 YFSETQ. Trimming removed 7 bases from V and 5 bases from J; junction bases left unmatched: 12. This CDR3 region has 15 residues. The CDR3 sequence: CASGGIAGARETQYF. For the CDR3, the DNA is TGCGCCAGCGGCGGGATAGCGGGGGCCAGGGAGACCCAGTACTTC.

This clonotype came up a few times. The CDR3 reads CASSLVSIAGGRSSYNEQFF. The CDR3, as DNA: TGCGCCAGCAGCTTGGTCTCGATAGCGGGAGGGAGAAGCTCCTACAATGAGCAGTTCTTC. V gene TRBV5-1 combines with J gene TRBJ2-1, with 11 bases identical to TRBD2. V was clipped by 0 bases and J by 0 bases; unmatched bases: 11. There are 20 residues in the CDR3. The germline CDR1 and CDR2 sequences are SGHRS and YFSETQ.

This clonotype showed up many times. The CDR3 nucleotides are TGTGCCAGCACCACGTTGATGGGGCCCTATGGCTACACCTTC. This encodes CASTTLMGPYGYTF. The gene calls are TRBV5-5 and TRBJ1-2; TRBD1 is a possible D gene (5 bases). Trimming took off 6 bases at V and 4 bases at J, with 16 bases between the two ends. The CDR3 is 14 amino acids. Germline lookup yields CDR1 SGHKS and CDR2 YYEKEE (reference sequence).

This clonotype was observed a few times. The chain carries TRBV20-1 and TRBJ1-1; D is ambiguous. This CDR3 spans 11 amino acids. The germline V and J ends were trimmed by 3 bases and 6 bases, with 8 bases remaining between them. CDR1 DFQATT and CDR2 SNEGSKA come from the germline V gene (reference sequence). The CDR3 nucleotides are TGCAGTGCTAGGGGGATGGCTGAAGCTTTCTTT. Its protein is CSARGMAEAFF.

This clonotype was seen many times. CDR3 in amino acids: CSARDRVRDQPQHF. DNA for the CDR3: TGCAGTGCTAGAGACAGGGTGCGGGATCAGCCCCAGCATTTT. The J gene is TRBJ1-5, the V gene TRBV20-1; D possibly corresponds to TRBD1 (5 bases). Germline V gives CDR1 DFQATT, CDR2 SNEGSKA (reference sequence). This CDR3 region has 14 residues. V dropped 0 bases and J dropped 5 bases, with 11 bases sitting between them.

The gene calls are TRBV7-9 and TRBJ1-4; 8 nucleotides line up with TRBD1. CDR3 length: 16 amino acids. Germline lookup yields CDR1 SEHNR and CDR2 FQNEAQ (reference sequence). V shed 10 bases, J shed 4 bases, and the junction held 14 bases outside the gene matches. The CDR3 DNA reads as TGTGCCACCGATTATCCCCCAGGGGGCTTTAATGAAAAACTGTTTTTT. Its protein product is CATDYPPGGFNEKLFF.

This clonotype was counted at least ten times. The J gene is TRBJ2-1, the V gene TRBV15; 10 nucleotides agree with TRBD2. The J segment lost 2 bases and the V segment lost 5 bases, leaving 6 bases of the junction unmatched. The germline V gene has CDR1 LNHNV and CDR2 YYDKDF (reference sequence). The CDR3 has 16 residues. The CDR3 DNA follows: TGTGCCACCAGCCCCAGGACTAGCGGAACCTACAATGAGCAGTTCTTC. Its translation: CATSPRTSGTYNEQFF.